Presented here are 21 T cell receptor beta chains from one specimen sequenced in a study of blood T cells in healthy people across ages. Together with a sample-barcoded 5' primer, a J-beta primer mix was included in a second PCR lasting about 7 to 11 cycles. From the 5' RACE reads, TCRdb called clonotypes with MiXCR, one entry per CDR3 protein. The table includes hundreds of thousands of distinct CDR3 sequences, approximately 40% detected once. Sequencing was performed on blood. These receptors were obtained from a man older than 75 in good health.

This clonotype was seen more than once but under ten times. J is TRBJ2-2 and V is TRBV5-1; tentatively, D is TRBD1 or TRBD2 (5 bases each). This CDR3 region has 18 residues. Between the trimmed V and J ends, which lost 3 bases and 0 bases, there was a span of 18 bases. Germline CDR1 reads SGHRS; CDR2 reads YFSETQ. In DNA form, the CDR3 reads TGCGCCAGCAGCTACCTTTCTGGGACCCGCTCGAACACCGGGGAGCTGTTTTTT. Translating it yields CASSYLSGTRSNTGELFF. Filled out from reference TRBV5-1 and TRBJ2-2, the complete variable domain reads KAGVTQTPRYLIKTRGQQVTLSCSPISGHRSVSWYQQTPGQGLQFLFEYFSETQRNKGNFPGRFSGRQFSNSRSEMNVSTLELGDSALYLCASSYLSGTRSNTGELFFGEGSRLTVL.

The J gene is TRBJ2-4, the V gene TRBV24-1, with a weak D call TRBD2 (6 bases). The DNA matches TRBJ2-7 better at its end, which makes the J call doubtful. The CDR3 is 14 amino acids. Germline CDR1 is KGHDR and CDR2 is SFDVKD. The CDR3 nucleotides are TGTGCCACCAGTGAGGGGACTCAACGTTACGAGCAGTACTTC. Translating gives CATSEGTQRYEQYF.

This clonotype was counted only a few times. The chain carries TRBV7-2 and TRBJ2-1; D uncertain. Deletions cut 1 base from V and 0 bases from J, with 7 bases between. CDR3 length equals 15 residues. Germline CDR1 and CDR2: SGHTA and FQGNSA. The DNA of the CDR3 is TGTGCCAGCAGCTTAGATGCACGCTCCTACAATGAGCAGTTCTTC. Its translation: CASSLDARSYNEQFF.

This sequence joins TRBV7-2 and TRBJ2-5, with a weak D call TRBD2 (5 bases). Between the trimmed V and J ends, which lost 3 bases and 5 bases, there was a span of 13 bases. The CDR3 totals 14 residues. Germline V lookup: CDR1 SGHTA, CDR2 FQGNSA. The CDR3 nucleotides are TGTGCCAGCAGCTTTGATGGGAGAGGGGAGACCCAGTACTTC. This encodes CASSFDGRGETQYF.

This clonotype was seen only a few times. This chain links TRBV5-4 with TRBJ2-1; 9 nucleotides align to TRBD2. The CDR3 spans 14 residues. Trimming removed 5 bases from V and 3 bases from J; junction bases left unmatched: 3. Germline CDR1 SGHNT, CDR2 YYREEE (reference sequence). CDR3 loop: CASRYSGSYNEQFF. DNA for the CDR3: TGTGCCAGCAGGTATAGCGGGAGCTACAATGAGCAGTTCTTC.

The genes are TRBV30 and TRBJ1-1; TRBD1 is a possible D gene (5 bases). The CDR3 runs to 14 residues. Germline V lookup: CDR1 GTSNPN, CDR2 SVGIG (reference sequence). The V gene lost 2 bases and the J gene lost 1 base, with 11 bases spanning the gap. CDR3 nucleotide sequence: TGTGCCTGGAGTTTAATTGGGGCGAACACTGAAGCTTTCTTT. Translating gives CAWSLIGANTEAFF.

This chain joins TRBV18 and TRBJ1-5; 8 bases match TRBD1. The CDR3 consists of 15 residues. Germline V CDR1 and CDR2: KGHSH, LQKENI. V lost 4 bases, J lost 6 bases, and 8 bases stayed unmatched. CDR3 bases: TGTGCCAGCTCACTGACGGACAGGGAAAGTCAGCCCCAGCATTTT. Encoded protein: CASSLTDRESQPQHF.

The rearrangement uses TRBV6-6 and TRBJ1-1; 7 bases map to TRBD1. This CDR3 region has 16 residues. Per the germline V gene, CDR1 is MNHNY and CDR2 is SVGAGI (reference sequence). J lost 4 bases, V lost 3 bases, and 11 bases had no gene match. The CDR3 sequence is CASSYGGTATFTEAFF. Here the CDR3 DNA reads TGTGCCAGCAGTTATGGTGGGACAGCAACTTTCACTGAAGCTTTCTTT.

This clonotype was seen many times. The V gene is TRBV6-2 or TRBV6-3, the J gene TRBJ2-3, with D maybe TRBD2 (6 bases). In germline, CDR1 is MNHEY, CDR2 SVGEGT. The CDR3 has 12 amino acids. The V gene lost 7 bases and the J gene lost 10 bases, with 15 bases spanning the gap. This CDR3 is CASTTRGWSQYF. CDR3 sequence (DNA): TGTGCCAGCACCACACGGGGGTGGTCGCAGTATTTT.

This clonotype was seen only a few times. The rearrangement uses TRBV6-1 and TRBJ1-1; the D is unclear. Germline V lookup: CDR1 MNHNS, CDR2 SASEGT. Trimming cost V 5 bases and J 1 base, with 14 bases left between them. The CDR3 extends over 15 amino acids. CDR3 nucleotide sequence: TGTGCCAGCAGTCAAGGACCCCCAGGGAACACTGAAGCTTTCTTT. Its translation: CASSQGPPGNTEAFF.

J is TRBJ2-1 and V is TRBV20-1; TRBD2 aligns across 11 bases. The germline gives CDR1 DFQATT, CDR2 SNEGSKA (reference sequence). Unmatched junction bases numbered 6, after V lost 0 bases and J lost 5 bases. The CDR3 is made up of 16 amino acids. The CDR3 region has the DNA TGCAGTGCTAGAGATGATAGCGGGAGGGCGAACAATGAGCAGTTCTTC. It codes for CSARDDSGRANNEQFF.

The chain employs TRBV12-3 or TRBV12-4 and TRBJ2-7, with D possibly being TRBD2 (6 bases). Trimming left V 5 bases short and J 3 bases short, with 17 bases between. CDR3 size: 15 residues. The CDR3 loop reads CASSPQGGMHYEQYF. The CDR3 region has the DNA TGTGCCAGCAGTCCCCAGGGCGGGATGCACTACGAGCAGTACTTC.

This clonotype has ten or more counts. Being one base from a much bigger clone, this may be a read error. The chain's CDR3 is CSVEVGRGGSGANVLTF. CDR3 nucleotide sequence: TGCAGCGTTGAAGTAGGTCGAGGAGGCTCTGGGGCCAACGTCCTGACTTTC. The chain links TRBV29-1 to TRBJ2-6; perhaps TRBD2 as D (5 bases). Trimming removed 1 base at V and 0 bases at J, with 13 bases between. The CDR3 spans 17 residues. The V gene's germline CDR1 is SQVTM and CDR2 ANQGSEA.

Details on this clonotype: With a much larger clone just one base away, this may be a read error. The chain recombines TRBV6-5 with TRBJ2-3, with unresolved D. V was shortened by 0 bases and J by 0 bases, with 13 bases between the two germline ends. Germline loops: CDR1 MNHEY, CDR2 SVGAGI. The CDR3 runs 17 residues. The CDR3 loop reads CASSYSSLSTSTDTQYF. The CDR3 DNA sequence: TGTGCCAGCAGTTACTCGTCTCTTAGCACTAGCACAGATACGCAGTATTTT.

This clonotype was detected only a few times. The CDR3 DNA sequence: TGTGCCAGCAGCCAACATCTCCCGGACGGGAACTCTGGGGCCAACGTCCTGACTTTC. Amino acids: CASSQHLPDGNSGANVLTF. The chain has TRBV3-1 and TRBJ2-6; the D gene is possibly TRBD2 (5 bases). V lost 2 bases to trimming and J lost 0 bases, with 17 bases between them. Germline assignment: CDR1 LGHDT and CDR2 YNNKEL (reference sequence). The CDR3 is 19 amino acids.

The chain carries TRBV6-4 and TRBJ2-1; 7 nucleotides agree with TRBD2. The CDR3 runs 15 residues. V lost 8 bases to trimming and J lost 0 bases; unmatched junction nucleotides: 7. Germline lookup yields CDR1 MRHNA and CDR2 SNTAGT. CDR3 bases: TGTGCCAGCGCGAGGCGGGGGTACTCCTACAATGAGCAGTTCTTC. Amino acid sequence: CASARRGYSYNEQFF.

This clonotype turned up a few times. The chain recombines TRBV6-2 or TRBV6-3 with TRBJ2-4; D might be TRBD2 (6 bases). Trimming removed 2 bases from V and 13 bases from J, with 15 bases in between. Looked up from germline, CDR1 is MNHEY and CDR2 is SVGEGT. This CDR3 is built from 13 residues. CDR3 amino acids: CASSYETPRGQYF. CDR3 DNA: TGTGCCAGCAGTTACGAGACTCCCCGGGGGCAGTACTTC.

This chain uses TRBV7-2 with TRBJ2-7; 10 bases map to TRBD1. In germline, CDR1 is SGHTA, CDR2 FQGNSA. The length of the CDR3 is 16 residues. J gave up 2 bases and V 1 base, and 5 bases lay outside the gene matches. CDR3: CASSLEGTGVPYEQYF. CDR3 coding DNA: TGTGCCAGCAGCTTAGAGGGGACAGGGGTCCCCTACGAGCAGTACTTC.

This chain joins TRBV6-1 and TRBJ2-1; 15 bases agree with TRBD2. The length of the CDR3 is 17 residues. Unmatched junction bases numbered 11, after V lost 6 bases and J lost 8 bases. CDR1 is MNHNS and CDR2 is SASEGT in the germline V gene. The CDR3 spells CASRGLAGGSRRDEQFF. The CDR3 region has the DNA TGTGCCAGCAGAGGACTAGCGGGAGGGTCCCGGAGGGATGAGCAGTTCTTC.

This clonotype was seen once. The CDR3 DNA is TGTGCCAGCAGTCCCTCGTACGCCAGGACCTACGAGCAGTACTTC. Translated, it gives CASSPSYARTYEQYF. The chain uses TRBV6-2 or TRBV6-3 and TRBJ2-7; D unresolved. The CDR3 is made up of 15 amino acids. Germline assignment: CDR1 MNHEY and CDR2 SVGEGT. The germline V and J ends were trimmed by 5 bases and 2 bases, with 16 bases remaining between them.

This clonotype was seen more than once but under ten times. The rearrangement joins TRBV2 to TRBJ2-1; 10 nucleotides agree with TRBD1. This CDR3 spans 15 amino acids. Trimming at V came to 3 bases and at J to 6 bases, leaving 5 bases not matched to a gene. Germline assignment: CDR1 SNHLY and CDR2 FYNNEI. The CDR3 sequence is CASSDLGQGFNEQFF. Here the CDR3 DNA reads TGTGCCAGCAGTGATTTGGGACAGGGGTTCAATGAGCAGTTCTTC.